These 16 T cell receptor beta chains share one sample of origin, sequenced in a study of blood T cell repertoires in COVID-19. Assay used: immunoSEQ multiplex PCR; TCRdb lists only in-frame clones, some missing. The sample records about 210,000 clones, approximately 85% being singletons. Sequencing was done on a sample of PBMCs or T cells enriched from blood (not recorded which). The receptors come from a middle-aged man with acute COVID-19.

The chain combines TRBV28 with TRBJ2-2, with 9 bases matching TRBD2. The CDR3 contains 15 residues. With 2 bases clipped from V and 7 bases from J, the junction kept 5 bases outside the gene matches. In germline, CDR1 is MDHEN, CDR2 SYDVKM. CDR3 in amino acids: CASSLAGGPDGELFF. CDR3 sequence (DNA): TGTGCCAGCAGTTTAGCGGGAGGGCCGGACGGGGAGCTGTTTTTT.

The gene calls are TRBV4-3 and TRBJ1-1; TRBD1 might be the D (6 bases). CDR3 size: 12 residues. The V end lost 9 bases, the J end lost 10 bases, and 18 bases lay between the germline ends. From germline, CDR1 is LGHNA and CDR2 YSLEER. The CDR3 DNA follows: TGCGCCAGTTCCCGCGAGGGGGGGACAGCTTTCTTT. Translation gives CASSREGGTAFF.

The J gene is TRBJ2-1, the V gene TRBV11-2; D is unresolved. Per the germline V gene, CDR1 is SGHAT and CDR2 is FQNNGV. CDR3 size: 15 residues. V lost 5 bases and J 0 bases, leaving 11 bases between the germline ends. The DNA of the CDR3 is TGTGCCAGCAGCCTGGGCTTCCTCTCCTACAATGAGCAGTTCTTC. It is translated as CASSLGFLSYNEQFF.

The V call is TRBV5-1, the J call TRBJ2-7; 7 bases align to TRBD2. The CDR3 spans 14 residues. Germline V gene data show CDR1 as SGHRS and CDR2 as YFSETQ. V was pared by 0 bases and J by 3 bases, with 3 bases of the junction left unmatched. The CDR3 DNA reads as TGCGCCAGCAGCTTGGAGGCGGGAGACTACGAGCAGTACTTC. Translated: CASSLEAGDYEQYF.

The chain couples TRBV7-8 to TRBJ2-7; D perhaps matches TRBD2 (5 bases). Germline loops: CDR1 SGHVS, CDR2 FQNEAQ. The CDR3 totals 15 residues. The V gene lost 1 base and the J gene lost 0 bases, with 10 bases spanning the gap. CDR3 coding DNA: TGTGCCAGCAGCTTAGAAATTGGGAGCTCCTACGAGCAGTACTTC. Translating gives CASSLEIGSSYEQYF.

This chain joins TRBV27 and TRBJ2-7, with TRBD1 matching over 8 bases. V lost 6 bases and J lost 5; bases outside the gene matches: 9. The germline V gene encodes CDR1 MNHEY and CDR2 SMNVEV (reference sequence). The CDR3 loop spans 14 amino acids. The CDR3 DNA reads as TGTGCCAGCAGCAAAGGACAGGGCGGGGACGAGCAGTACTTC. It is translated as CASSKGQGGDEQYF.

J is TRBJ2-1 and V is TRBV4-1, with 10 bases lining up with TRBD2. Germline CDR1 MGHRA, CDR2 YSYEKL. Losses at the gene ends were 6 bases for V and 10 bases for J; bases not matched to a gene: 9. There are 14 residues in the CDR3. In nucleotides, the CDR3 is TGCGCCAGCAGGTCCAGCGGGAGGGGTCGGGAGCAGTTCTTC. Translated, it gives CASRSSGRGREQFF.

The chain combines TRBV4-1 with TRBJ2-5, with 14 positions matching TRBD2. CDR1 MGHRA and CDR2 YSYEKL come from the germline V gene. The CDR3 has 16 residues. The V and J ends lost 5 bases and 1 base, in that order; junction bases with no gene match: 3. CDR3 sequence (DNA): TGCGCCAGCAGCACGACTAGCGGGAGGGTCCAAGAGACCCAGTACTTC. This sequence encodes CASSTTSGRVQETQYF.

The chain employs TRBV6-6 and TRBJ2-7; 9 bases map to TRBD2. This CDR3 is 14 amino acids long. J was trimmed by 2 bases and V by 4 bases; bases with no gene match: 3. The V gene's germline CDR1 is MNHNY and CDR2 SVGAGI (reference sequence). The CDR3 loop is CASSWSSGAYEQYF. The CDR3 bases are TGTGCCAGCAGTTGGTCTAGCGGGGCCTACGAGCAGTACTTC.

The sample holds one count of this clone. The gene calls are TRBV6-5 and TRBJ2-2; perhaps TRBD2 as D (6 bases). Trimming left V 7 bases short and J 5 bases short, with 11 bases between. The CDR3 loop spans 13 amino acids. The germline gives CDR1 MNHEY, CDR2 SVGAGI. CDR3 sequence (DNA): TGTGCCAGCAACCCCGGGAGAACCGGGGAGCTGTTTTTT. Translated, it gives CASNPGRTGELFF.

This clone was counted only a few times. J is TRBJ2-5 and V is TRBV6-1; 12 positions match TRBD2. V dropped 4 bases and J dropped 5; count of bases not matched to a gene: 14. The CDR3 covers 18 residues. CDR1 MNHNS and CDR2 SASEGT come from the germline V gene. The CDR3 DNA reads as TGTGCCAGCAGTGGCGCTAGCGGGAGGGCCAAGATTTCGGAGACCCAGTACTTC. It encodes CASSGASGRAKISETQYF.

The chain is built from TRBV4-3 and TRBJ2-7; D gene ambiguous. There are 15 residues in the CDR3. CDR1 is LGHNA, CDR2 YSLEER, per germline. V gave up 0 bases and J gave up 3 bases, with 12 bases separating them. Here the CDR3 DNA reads TGCGCCAGCAGCCAAGATCGGGTGAGTTACTACGAGCAGTACTTC. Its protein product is CASSQDRVSYYEQYF.

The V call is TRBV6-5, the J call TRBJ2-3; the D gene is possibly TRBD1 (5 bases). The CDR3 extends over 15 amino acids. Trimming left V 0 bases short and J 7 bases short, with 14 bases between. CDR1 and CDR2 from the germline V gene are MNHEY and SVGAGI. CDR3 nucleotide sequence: TGTGCCAGCAGTTACTCGACCGCAGGGCTGAATACGCAGTATTTT. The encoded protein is CASSYSTAGLNTQYF.

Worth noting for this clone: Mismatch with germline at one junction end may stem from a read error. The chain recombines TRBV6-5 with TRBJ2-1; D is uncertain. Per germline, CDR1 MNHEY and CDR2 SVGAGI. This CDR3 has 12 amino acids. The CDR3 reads CASSYSDNEQFF. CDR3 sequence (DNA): TGTGCCAGCAGTTACTCCGACAATGAGCAGTTCTTC.

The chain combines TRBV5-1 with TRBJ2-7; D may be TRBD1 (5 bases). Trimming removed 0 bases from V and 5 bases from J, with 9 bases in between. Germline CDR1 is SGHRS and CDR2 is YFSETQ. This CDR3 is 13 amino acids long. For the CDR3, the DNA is TGCGCCAGCAGCTTGGATAGGGGCGACGAGCAGTACTTC. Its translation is CASSLDRGDEQYF.

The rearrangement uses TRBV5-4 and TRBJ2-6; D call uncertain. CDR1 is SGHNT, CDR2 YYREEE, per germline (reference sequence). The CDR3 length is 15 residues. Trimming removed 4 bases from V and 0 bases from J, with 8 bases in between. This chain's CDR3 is CASSPLSSGANVLTF. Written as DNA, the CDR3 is TGTGCCAGCAGCCCTCTCAGCTCTGGGGCCAACGTCCTGACTTTC.